One and the same sample provided the 9 T cell receptor beta chains below, sequenced in a study of response to subunit inactivated influenza vaccine (dated by TCRdb to the late 2010s). The library came from RT-PCR. TCRdb names Illumina HiSeq 2500 as the instrument used. Clones were called with MiXCR by TCRdb after fastp trimmed the public reads at Q25, and only in-frame beta chains were retained. Entries that share a CDR3 protein sequence are merged under the most common genes and DNA. The sample profile shows approximately 700,000 distinct CDR3 sequences; around 14% of them were found once. The top ten hold less than 9% of the sample. This material consisted of PBMCs from blood, taken around 14 days before vaccination. These receptors originate from a middle-aged man who received an inactivated influenza vaccine. Donor details come from another sample of the same person, matched by shared clones.

The chain is built from TRBV12-3 or TRBV12-4 and TRBJ2-5; D is tentatively TRBD1 or TRBD2 (6 bases each). V lost 6 bases, J lost 4 bases, and 12 bases lay in between. This CDR3 has 13 amino acids. CDR3 in amino acids: CASSTRGAETQYF. CDR3 DNA: TGTGCCAGCAGCACAAGGGGGGCAGAGACCCAGTACTTC.

In this sample, this clonotype turned up a few times. The genes are TRBV15 and TRBJ2-5; possible D gene TRBD1, 6 bases. The germline gives CDR1 LNHNV, CDR2 YYDKDF (reference sequence). Trimming left V 4 bases short and J 2 bases short, with 14 bases between. This CDR3 spans 15 amino acids. CDR3 in DNA: TGTGCCACCAGCACGACCGACAGGTATCAAGAGACCCAGTACTTC. This sequence encodes CATSTTDRYQETQYF.

This clonotype showed up many times. V usage is TRBV27 and J usage is TRBJ2-6; 7 bases agree with TRBD1. V dropped 3 bases and J dropped 0; count of bases not matched to a gene: 8. The germline V gene has CDR1 MNHEY and CDR2 SMNVEV (reference sequence). This CDR3 region has 18 residues. The CDR3, as DNA: TGTGCCAGCAGTTTTTCAGGGGGATATCTCTCTGGGGCCAACGTCCTGACTTTC. Its protein is CASSFSGGYLSGANVLTF. The full variable domain, with the rest looked up from reference TRBV27 and TRBJ2-6, is EAQVTQNPRYLITVTGKKLTVTCSQNMNHEYMSWYRQDPGLGLRQIYYSMNVEVTDKGDVPEGYKVSRKEKRNFPLILESPSPNQTSLYFCASSFSGGYLSGANVLTFGAGSRLTVL.

The rearrangement links TRBV6-2 or TRBV6-3 to TRBJ2-6; a weak D match, TRBD1 (6 bases). With 6 bases removed from V and 1 base from J, the gap between germline ends came to 13 bases. The CDR3 extends over 16 amino acids. Germline V CDR1 and CDR2: MNHEY, SVGEGT. The CDR3 spells CASSGTGISGANVLTF. Written as DNA, the CDR3 is TGTGCCAGCAGCGGTACAGGGATTTCTGGGGCCAACGTCCTGACTTTC.

This clonotype was counted many times. The gene calls are TRBV28 and TRBJ2-1; D gene uncertain. This CDR3 has 18 residues. The germline CDR1 and CDR2 sequences are MDHEN and SYDVKM. Deletions cut 5 bases from V and 4 bases from J, with 24 bases between. The CDR3 reads CASSLSFGPKRKYNEQFF. As DNA, the CDR3 is TGTGCCAGCAGTCTCAGTTTCGGGCCAAAAAGAAAATACAATGAGCAGTTCTTC.

This chain links TRBV6-1 with TRBJ2-5, with 9 bases identical to TRBD1. The V gene end was trimmed by 5 bases and the J gene end by 3 bases; junction bases not matched to a gene: 1. The CDR3 is 13 residues long. Germline values: CDR1 MNHNS, CDR2 SASEGT. The CDR3 loop reads CASSTGGEETQYF. In DNA, the CDR3 is TGTGCCAGCAGTACAGGGGGCGAAGAGACCCAGTACTTC.

This clonotype occurred many times. The V gene is TRBV7-8, the J gene TRBJ2-2; D unclear. This CDR3 region has 16 residues. CDR1 and CDR2 from the germline V gene are SGHVS and FQNEAQ. V was cut by 2 bases and J by 2 bases, with 12 bases left in between. The CDR3 here is CASSLIGGPNTGELFF. The DNA of the CDR3 is TGTGCCAGCAGCTTAATCGGCGGCCCTAACACCGGGGAGCTGTTTTTT.

The chain uses TRBV19 and TRBJ1-4; 8 bases fit TRBD1. The CDR3 runs to 15 residues. CDR1 is LNHDA and CDR2 is SQIVND in the germline V gene (reference sequence). The V gene end was trimmed by 6 bases and the J gene end by 7 bases; junction bases not matched to a gene: 10. CDR3 sequence reads: CASSLGQGVVEKLFF. CDR3 DNA sequence: TGTGCCAGTAGCCTCGGACAGGGCGTTGTTGAAAAACTGTTTTTT.

This clonotype was seen only a few times. The chain employs TRBV6-1 and TRBJ1-1; tentative D call: TRBD1 (5 bases). CDR3 length equals 15 residues. In germline, CDR1 is MNHNS, CDR2 SASEGT. V was shortened by 0 bases and J by 4 bases, with 12 bases between the two germline ends. CDR3 bases: TGTGCCAGCAGTGAAGCGCTTAGGGGAGGCACTGAAGCTTTCTTT. Translation gives CASSEALRGGTEAFF.